The 14 T cell receptor beta chains reported below all come from one sample, sequenced in a study of T cell changes during pregnancy in multiple sclerosis. Sequencing used immunoSEQ multiplex PCR; TCRdb keeps in-frame clones, though not all of them. Among approximately 46,000 clones listed, nearly 90% were seen once. The sample here was peripheral blood, taken after pregnancy. The receptors here all came from a female donor in good health, enrolled as a control in a pregnancy study.

The chain is built from TRBV7-2 and TRBJ1-2; 8 nucleotides line up with TRBD1. Germline CDR1 reads SGHTA; CDR2 reads FQGNSA. CDR3 size: 15 residues. V shed 2 bases and J 8 bases; nucleotides not matched to a gene: 10. CDR3 region: CASSLSPAGGEGYTF. CDR3 DNA sequence: TGTGCCAGCAGCTTATCCCCGGCAGGGGGCGAAGGCTACACCTTC.

The rearrangement uses TRBV9 and TRBJ2-5, with 9 bases fitting TRBD1. The CDR3 has 14 amino acids. V shed 4 bases and J 5 bases; nucleotides not matched to a gene: 6. Germline CDR1 reads SGDLS; CDR2 reads YYNGEE. The CDR3 DNA is TGTGCCAGCAGCATGGGACAGGGTAAGGAGACCCAGTACTTC. Its protein product is CASSMGQGKETQYF.

The rearrangement uses TRBV5-1 and TRBJ2-3; no definite D call. V lost 6 bases and J 0 bases, leaving 11 bases between the germline ends. Per germline, CDR1 SGHRS and CDR2 YFSETQ. The CDR3 extends over 14 amino acids. This CDR3 reads CASKVAESTDTQYF. CDR3 sequence (DNA): TGCGCCAGCAAAGTGGCAGAAAGCACAGATACGCAGTATTTT.

The J gene is TRBJ2-2, the V gene TRBV7-3; 11 bases fit TRBD2. The ends lost 3 bases at V and 5 bases at J; junction bases unmatched: 8. The CDR3 extends over 17 amino acids. The germline V gene encodes CDR1 SGHTA and CDR2 FQGTGA. CDR3 coding DNA: TGTGCCAGCAGCTTCGACGGGACTAGCGGAGCTACCGGGGAGCTGTTTTTT. It encodes CASSFDGTSGATGELFF.

This sequence joins TRBV2 and TRBJ1-5, with a possible D match to TRBD1 (6 bases). Germline assignment: CDR1 SNHLY and CDR2 FYNNEI. V lost 3 bases and J lost 5, with 11 bases in between. The length of the CDR3 is 14 residues. DNA for the CDR3: TGTGCCAGCAGTGACAGGGGCGGTGATCAGCCCCAGCATTTT. It codes for CASSDRGGDQPQHF. Full variable domain (rest looked up from reference TRBV2 and TRBJ1-5): EPEVTQTPSHQVTQMGQEVILRCVPISNHLYFYWYRQILGQKVEFLVSFYNNEISEKSEIFDDQFSVERPDGSNFTLKIRSTKLEDSAMYFCASSDRGGDQPQHFGDGTRLSIL.

This clone came up a few times. V is TRBV6-4 and J is TRBJ2-1, with 7 bases matching TRBD2. This CDR3 spans 14 amino acids. Germline loops: CDR1 MRHNA, CDR2 SNTAGT. With 7 bases clipped from V and 1 base from J, the junction kept 4 bases outside the gene matches. CDR3 nucleotide sequence: TGTGCCAGCAAGCGGGACCGATCCTACAATGAGCAGTTCTTC. Its protein product is CASKRDRSYNEQFF.

The chain employs TRBV9 and TRBJ1-4; maybe TRBD1 (5 bases). Per germline, CDR1 SGDLS and CDR2 YYNGEE. Trimming shortened V by 4 bases and J by 10 bases, and 14 bases separated the two germline ends. The CDR3 contains 13 residues. The CDR3 reads CASSSLQAGKLFF. The CDR3 bases are TGTGCCAGCAGCTCACTACAGGCTGGAAAACTGTTTTTT.

The rearrangement joins TRBV2 to TRBJ2-7, with 9 bases aligning to TRBD1. Germline CDR1 reads SNHLY; CDR2 reads FYNNEI. This CDR3 is 14 amino acids long. J lost 6 bases, V lost 8 bases, and 11 bases had no gene match. The CDR3 DNA sequence: TGTGCCAGCGGAACCGGGACAGGGACCGTCGAGCAGTACTTC. Amino acids: CASGTGTGTVEQYF.

J is TRBJ1-2 and V is TRBV5-1; D unresolved. Germline V gene data show CDR1 as SGHRS and CDR2 as YFSETQ. Trimming left V 1 base short and J 0 bases short, with 13 bases between. This CDR3 has 16 residues. The CDR3 loop is CASSLRYEDSNYGYTF. The CDR3 bases are TGCGCCAGCAGCTTGCGGTACGAGGACTCTAACTATGGCTACACCTTC.

The chain couples TRBV5-1 to TRBJ1-2; a possible D gene is TRBD1 (6 bases). V dropped 1 base and J dropped 4 bases, with 8 bases sitting between them. Germline CDR1 SGHRS, CDR2 YFSETQ. CDR3 size: 13 residues. CDR3 region: CASSLWDTYGYTF. In nucleotides, the CDR3 is TGCGCCAGCAGCTTGTGGGACACCTATGGCTACACCTTC.

V gene TRBV5-4 combines with J gene TRBJ2-2; 12 nucleotides align to TRBD2. The CDR3 loop spans 14 amino acids. Unmatched junction bases numbered 4, after V lost 5 bases and J lost 8 bases. Germline lookup yields CDR1 SGHNT and CDR2 YYREEE (reference sequence). CDR3 sequence reads: CASRPGTSGGELFF. In DNA, the CDR3 is TGTGCCAGCAGACCCGGGACTAGCGGGGGGGAGCTGTTTTTT.

This chain links TRBV7-8 with TRBJ2-7; D is uncertain. CDR3 length: 11 residues. Germline-derived CDR1 and CDR2 are SGHVS and FQNEAQ. Trimming shortened V by 6 bases and J by 2 bases, and 5 bases separated the two germline ends. Here the CDR3 DNA reads TGTGCCAGCAGTCCCGCCTACGAGCAGTACTTC. Encoded protein: CASSPAYEQYF.

This clone was recorded only once. DNA of the CDR3: TGTGCCAGCAGGTCCGGGACAGGGCTCAATTCACCCCTCCACTTT. Translating it yields CASRSGTGLNSPLHF. The gene calls are TRBV27 and TRBJ1-6, with 9 bases matching TRBD1. V dropped 6 bases and J dropped 7; count of bases not matched to a gene: 7. The CDR3 spans 15 residues. Germline CDR1 reads MNHEY; CDR2 reads SMNVEV (reference sequence).

This rearrangement joins TRBV9 to TRBJ2-1; no clear D gene. CDR3 length: 11 amino acids. Germline V gene lookup returns CDR1 SGDLS and CDR2 YYNGEE. The ends were cut back, 3 bases at V and 10 bases at J, with 8 bases in the middle. The CDR3 region is CASSASREQFF. The CDR3 DNA reads as TGTGCCAGCAGCGCTTCTAGGGAGCAGTTCTTC.